The clone carrying this TCR beta chain was counted a few times. Antigen unknown. One entry per CDR3 protein, called by TCRdb with MiXCR from the reads. In the table there are approximately 500,000 distinct CDR3 sequences, 16% of which are singletons. The sample originates from a study of T cell repertoires in cytomegalovirus infection. Across the study: Public signatures in TCR beta pointed to CMV infection and matching HLA type. Findings of the study overall: HLA-C-restricted TCR beta clonotypes specific for CMV led the ex vivo response. Totalled public TCR beta family frequency picked out people who carried CMV plus the relevant HLA.

Sequencing was done on a sample of CD8+ T cells from PBMCs. The origin of this receptor is a human donor in good health (CMV status not recorded). Some clones in this sample may be carry-over from other donors' samples.

The CDR3 coding sequence is TGCAGTGCTAGACCGGGGGGCGGGAATGAGCAGTTCTTC. Its protein product is CSARPGGGNEQFF. The chain carries TRBV20-1 and TRBJ2-1; possibly TRBD2 for D (7 bases). Looked up from germline, CDR1 is DFQATT and CDR2 is SNEGSKA (reference sequence). The CDR3 runs 13 residues. Trimming removed 2 bases at V and 7 bases at J, with 12 bases between.